The rows below give T cell receptor beta chains drawn from one sample of a study of blood T cell repertoires in COVID-19. TCRdb's table, derived via immunoSEQ multiplex PCR, lists solely in-frame clones and lacks some. The table shows about 32,000 clones, with 85% to 95% occurring only once. Material for sequencing was peripheral blood. The receptors stem from a male donor with active COVID-19. CDR3s include the opening cysteine and the closing phenylalanine or tryptophan. The order of the fields is J gene, clone size, V gene, CDR3 length, D gene, CDR3 protein, CDR3 DNA. A D gene is named only where the DNA matches it firmly. Some rows have no size entry. The others give once, few or many, or a class for an expanded clone.

>TRBJ1-5|.|TRBV19|15|TRBD1
CASSPWTGSSQPQHF
TGTGCCAGTAGTCCTTGGACAGGGAGTAGTCAGCCCCAGCATTTT
>TRBJ1-1|.|TRBV7-2|14|TRBD1
CASSLDRGHTEAFF
TGTGCCAGCAGCTTGGACAGGGGGCACACTGAAGCTTTCTTT
>TRBJ1-4|once|TRBV7-2|16|.
CASSLSNSLRGEKLFF
TGTGCCAGCAGCTTATCCAACAGTCTTCGTGGGGAAAAACTGTTTTTT
>TRBJ2-5|.|TRBV5-1|16|TRBD2
CAPENLERGAQETQYF
TGCGCCCCCGAAAACCTGGAGCGGGGGGCACAAGAGACCCAGTACTTC
>TRBJ2-4|.|TRBV18|15|TRBD1
CASSFSQGAPNIQYF
TGTGCCAGCTCATTTTCTCAGGGGGCGCCTAACATTCAGTACTTC
>TRBJ1-2|.|TRBV6-5|14|.
CASGDLGHRYGYTF
TGTGCCAGCGGAGACCTGGGACACCGCTATGGCTACACCTTC
>TRBJ1-1|.|TRBV18|14|.
CASSLQDRNTEAFF
TGTGCCAGCTCACTCCAGGACAGAAACACTGAAGCTTTCTTT
>TRBJ1-2|.|TRBV7-8|14|TRBD1
CASSPRQGNYGYTF
TGTGCCAGCAGCCCCCGACAGGGGAACTATGGCTACACCTTC
>TRBJ1-2|.|TRBV7-8|16|TRBD1
CASSPVLDRGEYGYTF
TGTGCCAGCAGCCCTGTTTTAGACAGGGGAGAATATGGCTACACCTTC
>TRBJ2-3|.|TRBV4-3|16|TRBD2
CASSQEVLAGHGTQYF
TGCGCCAGCAGCCAAGAGGTCCTAGCGGGGCACGGTACGCAGTATTTT
>TRBJ2-1|.|TRBV7-2|15|TRBD2
CASSRTRGEENEQFF
TGTGCCAGCAGCAGGACCCGGGGGGAAGAAAATGAGCAGTTCTTC
>TRBJ1-1|.|TRBV5-1|13|.
CASSLGGHSEAFF
TGCGCCAGCAGCTTGGGTGGACACTCTGAAGCTTTCTTT
>TRBJ1-6|.|TRBV18|14|.
CASSPTGDNSPLHF
TGTGCCAGCTCACCAACAGGTGATAATTCACCCCTCCACTTT
>TRBJ2-2|.|TRBV4-3|12|.
CASSHLTGELFF
TGCGCCAGCAGCCACCTTACCGGGGAGCTGTTTTTT
>TRBJ1-5|once|TRBV15|15|.
CATSSRDNSNQPQHF
TGTGCCACCAGTAGCCGGGACAATAGCAATCAGCCCCAGCATTTT
>TRBJ2-6|few|TRBV7-8|15|.
CASSLAGTGANVLTF
TGTGCCAGCAGCTTGGCGGGCACTGGGGCCAACGTCCTGACTTTC
>TRBJ2-7|.|TRBV10-1|15|.
CASDPSEPLSYEQYF
TGCGCCAGCGACCCTTCGGAGCCGCTTTCCTACGAGCAGTACTTC
>TRBJ2-3|.|TRBV3-1/TRBV3-2|13|.
CASTPSNTDTQYF
TGTGCCAGCACCCCTAGTAACACAGATACGCAGTATTTT
>TRBJ1-6|.|TRBV3-1/TRBV3-2|14|.
CASSRILEFSPLHF
TGTGCCAGCAGCCGAATTTTGGAGTTTTCACCCCTCCACTTT
>TRBJ2-5|.|TRBV7-9|15|TRBD1
CASTLVARGSETQYF
TGTGCCAGCACCCTAGTGGCCAGGGGGTCGGAGACCCAGTACTTC
>TRBJ1-5|.|TRBV9|14|TRBD1
CASSLGQGNQPQHF
TGTGCCAGCAGCTTGGGACAGGGCAATCAGCCCCAGCATTTT
>TRBJ1-2|few|TRBV4-1|15|TRBD1
CASSQEDRGYRGYTF
TGCGCCAGCAGCCAAGAAGACAGGGGATATCGTGGCTACACCTTC
>TRBJ1-2|.|TRBV21-1|14|.
CASGQSGQIYGYTF
TGTGCCAGCGGCCAGAGCGGGCAAATCTATGGCTACACCTTC
>TRBJ1-3|.|TRBV5-6|15|TRBD1
CASSFRGYPGNTIYF
TGTGCCAGCAGCTTCAGGGGGTACCCTGGAAACACCATATATTTT
>TRBJ2-1|.|TRBV5-1|17|.
CASSRAGQLSSYNEQFF
TGCGCCAGCAGCCGGGCAGGGCAGTTGAGCTCCTACAATGAGCAGTTCTTC
>TRBJ2-3|once|TRBV12-3/TRBV12-4|12|.
CASSIVVDTQYF
TGTGCCAGCAGCATAGTTGTAGATACGCAGTATTTT
>TRBJ1-5|.|TRBV3-1/TRBV3-2|13|TRBD1
CASSPGGSQPQHF
TGTGCCAGCAGTCCAGGGGGGAGTCAGCCCCAGCATTTT
>TRBJ1-1|.|TRBV10-2|13|.
CASSVEDYTEAFF
TGCGCCAGCAGTGTAGAGGATTACACTGAAGCTTTCTTT
>TRBJ2-7|.|TRBV3-1/TRBV3-2|14|.
CASSQRAGPYEQYF
TGTGCCAGCAGCCAACGGGCAGGGCCCTACGAGCAGTACTTC
>TRBJ1-4|.|TRBV24-1|16|TRBD1
CATSDSPKGAGEKLFF
TGTGCCACCAGTGATTCCCCGAAGGGGGCAGGAGAAAAACTGTTTTTT
>TRBJ1-3|once|TRBV7-2|14|.
CASRPGNSGNTIYF
TGTGCCAGCAGGCCAGGGAACTCTGGAAACACCATATATTTT
>TRBJ1-1|.|TRBV28|13|.
CASRPQGRTEAFF
TGTGCCAGCAGACCCCAGGGCAGGACTGAAGCTTTCTTT
>TRBJ2-5|.|TRBV6-2/TRBV6-3|17|TRBD2
CASSYGFPGLREETQYF
TGTGCCAGCAGTTATGGTTTTCCGGGACTAAGAGAAGAGACCCAGTACTTC
>TRBJ1-5|.|TRBV19|16|.
CATQHPGGLSNQPQHF
TGTGCCACCCAGCATCCGGGGGGGCTAAGCAATCAGCCCCAGCATTTT
>TRBJ1-1|.|TRBV18|13|.
CASSPGRNTEAFF
TGTGCCAGCTCACCAGGCAGGAACACTGAAGCTTTCTTT
>TRBJ2-7|once|TRBV7-6|15|TRBD2
CASSLGGGRSYEQYF
TGTGCCAGCAGCTTAGGCGGGGGGAGGTCCTACGAGCAGTACTTC
>TRBJ1-2|.|TRBV4-1|14|.
CASSSGHQLNGYTF
TGCGCCAGCAGCTCGGGACACCAGTTGAATGGCTACACCTTC
>TRBJ1-2|.|TRBV27|13|TRBD1
CASSLYRGYGYTF
TGTGCCAGCAGTCTCTACAGGGGATATGGCTACACCTTC
>TRBJ2-3|.|TRBV30|15|TRBD2
CAWSGRSGGTDTQYF
TGTGCCTGGAGTGGTCGTAGCGGGGGGACAGATACGCAGTATTTT
>TRBJ1-4|.|TRBV4-2|13|.
CASSQDRGEKLFF
TGTGCCAGCAGCCAAGATCGCGGTGAAAAACTGTTTTTT
>TRBJ2-1|.|TRBV7-3|13|.
CASSTDYYNEQFF
TGTGCCAGCAGCACCGACTACTACAATGAGCAGTTCTTC
>TRBJ2-7|once|TRBV19|14|TRBD1
CASRGSGTGYEQYF
TGTGCCAGTAGGGGCAGCGGGACAGGGTACGAGCAGTACTTC
>TRBJ1-5|.|TRBV7-2|15|TRBD1
CASSYDRAGGQPQHF
TGTGCCAGCAGTTACGACAGGGCGGGCGGTCAGCCCCAGCATTTT
>TRBJ1-2|.|TRBV24-1|13|.
CATSPGGNYGYTF
TGTGCCACCAGTCCTGGGGGGAACTATGGCTACACCTTC
>TRBJ1-2|once|TRBV10-2|16|.
CASSGLSAGINYGYTF
TGCGCCAGCAGTGGGTTGTCTGCGGGTATTAACTATGGCTACACCTTC
>TRBJ1-1|.|TRBV7-8|15|.
CASSLGATGITEAFF
TGTGCCAGCAGCTTAGGGGCGACAGGAATCACTGAAGCTTTCTTT
>TRBJ1-5|.|TRBV4-1|16|.
CASSEDPGTPNQPQHF
TGCGCCAGCAGCGAAGATCCCGGGACACCCAATCAGCCCCAGCATTTT
>TRBJ1-6|.|TRBV19|15|.
CASMEGGSYNSPLHF
TGTGCCAGTATGGAGGGGGGGTCCTATAATTCACCCCTCCACTTT
>TRBJ2-3|.|TRBV4-3|19|TRBD2
CASSQDHLAGASSTDTQYF
TGCGCCAGCAGCCAAGATCACCTAGCGGGGGCGTCTAGCACAGATACGCAGTATTTT
>TRBJ1-3|.|TRBV4-2|15|.
CASSQDRHSGNTIYF
TGTGCCAGCAGCCAAGATCGACACTCTGGAAACACCATATATTTT
>TRBJ1-2|.|TRBV5-1|15|TRBD1
CASSLVGTGNYGYTF
TGCGCCAGCAGCTTGGTAGGGACAGGGAACTATGGCTACACCTTC
>TRBJ1-1|.|TRBV2|13|.
CATQGGENTEAFF
TGTGCCACCCAGGGAGGAGAGAACACTGAAGCTTTCTTT